Sequencing of this TCR beta chain was carried out in a study of read filtering for tumor transcriptome and immune sequencing. Across the study: Whole-transcriptome libraries were prepared after DNase treatment. Per sample, TCR-region reads ranged about 4 to 11 million by IR-seq, 85 to 1273 by RNA-seq. Study-level findings and limits: Single-read clonotypes: about 81.9% of IR-seq clonotypes (around 4% of reads), 74.6% of RNA-seq clonotypes (around 45% of reads).

This clonotype was seen at least ten times. The target antigen is unknown. The library was built from about 0.4 ug RNA with molecular barcoded adaptors for alpha/delta and beta/gamma chains. TCRdb ran MiXCR on the reads and lists one entry per CDR3 protein. This sample carries around 38,000 distinct CDR3 sequences, roughly 13% of them seen once, and the ten largest clones take less than 35%. Germline loops: CDR1 SEHNR, CDR2 FQNEAQ (reference sequence). The germline V and J ends were trimmed by 4 bases and 1 base, with 4 bases remaining between them. This CDR3 is 13 amino acids long. The sample comprised a population of CD138-negative cells sorted from bone marrow. The source of this sequence is a donor aged 40 or older with multiple myeloma. This sequence joins TRBV7-9 and TRBJ2-2, with no clear D. The CDR3 sequence is CASSSRNTGELFF. The CDR3 DNA sequence: TGTGCCAGCAGCTCTAGGAACACCGGGGAGCTGTTTTTT.